This T cell receptor beta chain is from a study of regulatory T cells in long-lasting Graves disease. Time point defined: newly diagnosed GD, antithyroid drugs for less than 3 months. From PBMCs, RNA was extracted and then used to make the TCR library. Building the TCR beta libraries relied on iRepertoire HTBI primers, and CDR3 regions underwent Arm-PCR. TCRdb re-called the multiplex PCR reads through MiXCR, storing one row per CDR3 protein. The sample consists of some 500,000 distinct CDR3 sequences, 15% to 20% of them appearing once. J lost 0 bases, V lost 4 bases, and 8 bases had no gene match. This CDR3 has 16 amino acids. Germline CDR1 is SGHRS and CDR2 is YFSETQ. These sequences were also reported in another study, on T cells in Graves' hyperthyroidism and ophthalmopathy.

This clonotype was sampled from a woman aged 40-65 years with Graves disease. The source was peripheral blood mononuclear cells (PBMCs), collected at new diagnosis, from a patient treated with antithyroid drugs. The chain employs TRBV5-1 and TRBJ2-5, with TRBD2 matching 8 bases. The CDR3 DNA sequence: TGCGCCAGCAGCCCCCCGGCTAGCGGGTACCAAGAGACCCAGTACTTC. This encodes CASSPPASGYQETQYF.